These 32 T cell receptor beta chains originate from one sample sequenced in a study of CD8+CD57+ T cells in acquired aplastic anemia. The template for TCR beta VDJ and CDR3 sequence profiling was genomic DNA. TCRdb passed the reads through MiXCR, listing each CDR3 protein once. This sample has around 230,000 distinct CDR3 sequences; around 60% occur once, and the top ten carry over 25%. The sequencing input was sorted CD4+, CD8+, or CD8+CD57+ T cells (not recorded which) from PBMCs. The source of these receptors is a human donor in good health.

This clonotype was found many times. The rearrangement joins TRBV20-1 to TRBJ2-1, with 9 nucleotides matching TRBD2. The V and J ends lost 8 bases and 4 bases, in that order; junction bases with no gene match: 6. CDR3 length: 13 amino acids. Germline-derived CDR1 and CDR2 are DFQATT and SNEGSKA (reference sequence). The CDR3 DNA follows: TGCAGTCCGGGACTAGCCGAATACAATGAGCAGTTCTTC. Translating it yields CSPGLAEYNEQFF.

CDR3 amino acids: CASSATGTEYGYTF. As DNA, the CDR3 is TGTGCCAGCAGCGCAACCGGGACAGAGTATGGCTACACCTTC. This chain links TRBV7-9 with TRBJ1-2; 7 positions match TRBD1. The V segment lost 5 bases and the J segment 5 bases; nucleotides outside the gene matches: 8. Germline V CDR1 and CDR2: SEHNR, FQNEAQ (reference sequence). This CDR3 is 14 amino acids long.

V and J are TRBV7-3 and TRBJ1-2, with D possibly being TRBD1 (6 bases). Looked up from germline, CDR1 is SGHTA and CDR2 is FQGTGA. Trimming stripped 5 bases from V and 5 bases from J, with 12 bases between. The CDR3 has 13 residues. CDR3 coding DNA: TGTGCCAGCAGCACCAAGGACAGATATGGCTACACCTTC. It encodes CASSTKDRYGYTF.

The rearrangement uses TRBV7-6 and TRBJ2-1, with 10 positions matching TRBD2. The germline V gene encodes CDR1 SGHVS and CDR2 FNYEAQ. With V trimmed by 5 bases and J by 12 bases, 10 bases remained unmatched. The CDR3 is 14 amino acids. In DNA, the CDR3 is TGTGCCAGCAGCCAGACGACTAGCGGGTTAACGCAGTTCTTC. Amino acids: CASSQTTSGLTQFF. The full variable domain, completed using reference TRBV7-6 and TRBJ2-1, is GAGVSQSPRYKVTKRGQDVALRCDPISGHVSLYWYRQALGQGPEFLTYFNYEAQQDKSGLPNDRFSAERPEGSISTLTIQRTEQRDSAMYRCASSQTTSGLTQFFGPGTRLTVL.

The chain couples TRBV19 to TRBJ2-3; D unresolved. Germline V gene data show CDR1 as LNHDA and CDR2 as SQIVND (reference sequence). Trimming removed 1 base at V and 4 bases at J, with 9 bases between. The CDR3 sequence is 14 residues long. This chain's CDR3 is CASSIAGLPDTQYF. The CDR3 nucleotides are TGTGCCAGTAGTATAGCCGGATTGCCAGATACGCAGTATTTT.

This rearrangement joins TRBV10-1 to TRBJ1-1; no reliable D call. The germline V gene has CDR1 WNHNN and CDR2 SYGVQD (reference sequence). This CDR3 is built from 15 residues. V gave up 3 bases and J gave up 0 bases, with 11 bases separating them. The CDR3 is CASSEVKGMNTEAFF. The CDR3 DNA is TGCGCCAGCAGTGAAGTTAAGGGTATGAACACTGAAGCTTTCTTT.

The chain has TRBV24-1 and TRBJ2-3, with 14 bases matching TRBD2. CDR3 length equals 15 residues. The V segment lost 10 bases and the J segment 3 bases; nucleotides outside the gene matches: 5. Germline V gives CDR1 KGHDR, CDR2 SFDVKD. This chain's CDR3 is CATAGLAGGTDTQYF. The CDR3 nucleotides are TGTGCCACTGCTGGACTAGCGGGAGGAACAGATACGCAGTATTTT.

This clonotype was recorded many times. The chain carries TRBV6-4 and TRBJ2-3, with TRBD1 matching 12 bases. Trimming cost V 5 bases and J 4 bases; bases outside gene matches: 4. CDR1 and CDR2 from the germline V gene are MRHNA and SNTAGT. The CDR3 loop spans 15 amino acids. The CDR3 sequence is CASSTGTGGADTQYF. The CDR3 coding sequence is TGTGCCAGCAGTACCGGGACAGGGGGCGCAGATACGCAGTATTTT.

CDR3 protein: CASSLWGIKETQYF. CDR3 DNA sequence: TGTGCCAGCAGCTTGTGGGGGATCAAGGAGACCCAGTACTTC. The chain links TRBV7-8 to TRBJ2-5; the D call may be TRBD1 or TRBD2 (5 bases each). Trimming shortened V by 3 bases and J by 5 bases, and 13 bases separated the two germline ends. This CDR3 is built from 14 residues. The germline V gene has CDR1 SGHVS and CDR2 FQNEAQ.

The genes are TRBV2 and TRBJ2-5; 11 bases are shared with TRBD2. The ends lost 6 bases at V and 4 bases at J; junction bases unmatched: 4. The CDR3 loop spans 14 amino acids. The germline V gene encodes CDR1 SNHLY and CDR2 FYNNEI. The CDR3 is CASSDGLAGETQYF. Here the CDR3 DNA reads TGTGCCAGCAGCGACGGACTAGCGGGAGAGACCCAGTACTTC.

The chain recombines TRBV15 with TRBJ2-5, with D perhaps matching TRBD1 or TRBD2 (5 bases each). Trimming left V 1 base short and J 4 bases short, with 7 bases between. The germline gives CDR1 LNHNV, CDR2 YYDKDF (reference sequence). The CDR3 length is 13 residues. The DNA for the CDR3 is TGTGCCACCAGCAGAGCGAGGGGAGAGACCCAGTACTTC. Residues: CATSRARGETQYF.

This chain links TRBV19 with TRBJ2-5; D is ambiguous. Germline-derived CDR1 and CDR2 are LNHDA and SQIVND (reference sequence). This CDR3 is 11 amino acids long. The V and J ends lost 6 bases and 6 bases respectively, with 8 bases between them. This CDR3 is CASRTGQTQYF. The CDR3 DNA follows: TGTGCCAGTAGAACCGGGCAGACCCAGTACTTC.

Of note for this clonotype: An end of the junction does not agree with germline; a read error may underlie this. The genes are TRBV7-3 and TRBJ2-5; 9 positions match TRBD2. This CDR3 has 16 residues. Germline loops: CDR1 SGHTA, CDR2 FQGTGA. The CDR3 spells CASRLVGGRAEETQYF. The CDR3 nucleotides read TGTGCCAGCCGCTTAGTCGGCGGGAGGGCCGAGGAGACCCAGTACTTC.

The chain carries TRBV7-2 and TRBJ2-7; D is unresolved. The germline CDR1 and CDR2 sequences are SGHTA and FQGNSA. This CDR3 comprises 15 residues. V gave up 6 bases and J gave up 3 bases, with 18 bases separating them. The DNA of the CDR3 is TGTGCCAGCAGTTACTCTGTGAATCCTAGCTACGAGCAGTACTTC. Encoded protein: CASSYSVNPSYEQYF.

The CDR3 sequence: CASSQTGGIYGYTF. CDR3 in DNA: TGTGCCAGCAGTCAAACAGGGGGTATCTATGGCTACACCTTC. The chain recombines TRBV11-2 with TRBJ1-2, with 8 bases that match TRBD1. The CDR3 is 14 amino acids. Unmatched junction bases numbered 7, after V lost 6 bases and J lost 4 bases. Germline CDR1 SGHAT, CDR2 FQNNGV.

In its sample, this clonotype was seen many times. The CDR3 spells CASSIGAGEAFF. The CDR3 coding sequence is TGTGCCAGTAGTATCGGGGCAGGGGAAGCTTTCTTT. The rearrangement links TRBV19 to TRBJ1-1, with D maybe TRBD1 (5 bases). The CDR3 covers 12 residues. Germline CDR1 reads LNHDA; CDR2 reads SQIVND (reference sequence). V gave up 3 bases and J gave up 8 bases, with 10 bases separating them.

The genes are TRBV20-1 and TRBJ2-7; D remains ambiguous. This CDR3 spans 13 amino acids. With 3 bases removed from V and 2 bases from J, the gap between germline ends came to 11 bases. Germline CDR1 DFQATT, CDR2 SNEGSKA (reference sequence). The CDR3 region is CSARTATAYEQYF. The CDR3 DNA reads TGCAGTGCTAGGACGGCTACCGCCTACGAGCAGTACTTC.

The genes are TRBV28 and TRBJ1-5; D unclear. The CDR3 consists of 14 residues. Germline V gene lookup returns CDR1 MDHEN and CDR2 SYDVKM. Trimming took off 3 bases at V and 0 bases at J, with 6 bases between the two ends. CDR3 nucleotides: TGTGCCAGCAGTTTCCAGATTAGCAATCAGCCCCAGCATTTT. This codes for CASSFQISNQPQHF. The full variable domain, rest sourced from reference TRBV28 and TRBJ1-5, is DVKVTQSSRYLVKRTGEKVFLECVQDMDHENMFWYRQDPGLGLRLIYFSYDVKMKEKGDIPEGYSVSREKKERFSLILESASTNQTSMYLCASSFQISNQPQHFGDGTRLSIL.

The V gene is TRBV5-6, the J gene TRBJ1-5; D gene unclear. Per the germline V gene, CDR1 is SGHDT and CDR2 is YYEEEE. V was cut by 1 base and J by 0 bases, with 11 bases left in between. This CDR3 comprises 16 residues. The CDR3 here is CASSLQPDLSNQPQHF. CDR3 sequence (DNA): TGTGCCAGCAGCTTGCAGCCAGATCTTAGCAATCAGCCCCAGCATTTT.

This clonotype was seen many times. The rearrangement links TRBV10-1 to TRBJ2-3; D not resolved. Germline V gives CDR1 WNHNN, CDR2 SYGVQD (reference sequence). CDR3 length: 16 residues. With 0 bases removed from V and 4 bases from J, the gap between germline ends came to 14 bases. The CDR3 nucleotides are TGCGCCAGCAGTGAGTCGGCCCTAAGAGAGGCAGATACGCAGTATTTT. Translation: CASSESALREADTQYF.

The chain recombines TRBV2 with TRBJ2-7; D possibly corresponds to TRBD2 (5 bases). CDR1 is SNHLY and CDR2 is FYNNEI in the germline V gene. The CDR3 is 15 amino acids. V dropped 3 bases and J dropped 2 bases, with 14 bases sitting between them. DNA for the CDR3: TGTGCCAGCAGTGATTTGGGAGCTTCAACCTACGAGCAGTACTTC. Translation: CASSDLGASTYEQYF.

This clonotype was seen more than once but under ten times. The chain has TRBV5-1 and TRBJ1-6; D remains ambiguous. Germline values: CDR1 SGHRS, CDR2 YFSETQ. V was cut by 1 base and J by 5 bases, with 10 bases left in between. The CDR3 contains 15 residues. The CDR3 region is CASSLTGRDNSPLHF. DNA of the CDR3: TGCGCCAGCAGCTTGACTGGCAGAGATAATTCACCCCTCCACTTT.

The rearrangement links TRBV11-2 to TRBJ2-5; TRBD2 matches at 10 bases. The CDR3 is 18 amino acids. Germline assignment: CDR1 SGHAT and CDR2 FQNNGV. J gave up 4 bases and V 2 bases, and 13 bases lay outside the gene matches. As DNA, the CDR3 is TGTGCCAGCAGCTTACAATTCCCAACTAGCGGGGCTGGAGAGACCCAGTACTTC. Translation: CASSLQFPTSGAGETQYF.

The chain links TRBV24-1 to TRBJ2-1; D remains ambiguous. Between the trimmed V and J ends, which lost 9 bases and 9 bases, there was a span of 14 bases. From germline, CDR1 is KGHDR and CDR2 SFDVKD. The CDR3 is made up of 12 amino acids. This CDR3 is CATRQGPGEQFF. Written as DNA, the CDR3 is TGTGCCACCCGGCAAGGGCCGGGTGAGCAGTTCTTC.

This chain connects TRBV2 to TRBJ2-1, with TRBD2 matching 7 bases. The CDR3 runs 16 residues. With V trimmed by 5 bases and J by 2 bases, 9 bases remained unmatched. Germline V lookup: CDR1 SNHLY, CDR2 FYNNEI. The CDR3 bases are TGTGCCAGCAGTTTAGGGAGGGGAGAGCCCTACAATGAGCAGTTCTTC. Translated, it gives CASSLGRGEPYNEQFF.

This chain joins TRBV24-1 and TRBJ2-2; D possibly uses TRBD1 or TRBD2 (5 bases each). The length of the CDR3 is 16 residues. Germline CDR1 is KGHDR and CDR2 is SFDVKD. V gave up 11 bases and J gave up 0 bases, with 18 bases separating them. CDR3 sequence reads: CASDSGTGSNTGELFF. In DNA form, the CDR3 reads TGTGCCAGCGATTCCGGGACCGGATCGAACACCGGGGAGCTGTTTTTT.

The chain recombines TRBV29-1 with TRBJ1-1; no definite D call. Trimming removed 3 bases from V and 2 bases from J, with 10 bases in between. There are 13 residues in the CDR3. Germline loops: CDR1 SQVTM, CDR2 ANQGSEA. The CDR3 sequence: CSVDSRLNTEAFF. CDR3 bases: TGCAGCGTTGACTCCAGGCTAAACACTGAAGCTTTCTTT.

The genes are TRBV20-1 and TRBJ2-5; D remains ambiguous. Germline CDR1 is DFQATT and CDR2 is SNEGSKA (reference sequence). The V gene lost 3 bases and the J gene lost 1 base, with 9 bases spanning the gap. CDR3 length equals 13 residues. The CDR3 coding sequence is TGCAGTGCTAGTAAGAGTACCCAAGAGACCCAGTACTTC. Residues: CSASKSTQETQYF.

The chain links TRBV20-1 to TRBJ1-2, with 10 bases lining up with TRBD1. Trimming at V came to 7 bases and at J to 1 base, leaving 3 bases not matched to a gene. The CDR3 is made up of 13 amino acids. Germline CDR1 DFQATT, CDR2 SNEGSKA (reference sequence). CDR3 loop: CSVGQGNNYGYTF. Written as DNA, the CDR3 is TGCAGTGTGGGACAGGGGAATAACTATGGCTACACCTTC.

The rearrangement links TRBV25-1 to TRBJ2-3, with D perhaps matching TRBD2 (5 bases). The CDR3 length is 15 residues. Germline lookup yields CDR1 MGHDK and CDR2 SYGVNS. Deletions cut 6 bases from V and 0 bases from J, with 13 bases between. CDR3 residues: CASSLEAVSTDTQYF. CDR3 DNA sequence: TGTGCCAGCAGCCTTGAAGCGGTGAGCACAGATACGCAGTATTTT.

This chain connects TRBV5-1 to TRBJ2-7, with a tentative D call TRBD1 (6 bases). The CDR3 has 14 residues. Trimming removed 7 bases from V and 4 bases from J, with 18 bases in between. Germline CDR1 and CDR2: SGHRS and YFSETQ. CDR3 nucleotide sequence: TGCGCCAGCCGCGCACTGGGGCAGGGGTACGAGCAGTACTTC. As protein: CASRALGQGYEQYF.

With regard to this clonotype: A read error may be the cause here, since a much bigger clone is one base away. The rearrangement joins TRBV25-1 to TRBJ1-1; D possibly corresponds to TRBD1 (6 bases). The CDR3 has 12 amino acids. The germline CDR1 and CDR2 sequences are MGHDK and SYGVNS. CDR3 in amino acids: CTSRTGSGGAFF. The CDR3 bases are TGTACCAGCAGAACAGGGTCAGGTGGAGCTTTCTTT.